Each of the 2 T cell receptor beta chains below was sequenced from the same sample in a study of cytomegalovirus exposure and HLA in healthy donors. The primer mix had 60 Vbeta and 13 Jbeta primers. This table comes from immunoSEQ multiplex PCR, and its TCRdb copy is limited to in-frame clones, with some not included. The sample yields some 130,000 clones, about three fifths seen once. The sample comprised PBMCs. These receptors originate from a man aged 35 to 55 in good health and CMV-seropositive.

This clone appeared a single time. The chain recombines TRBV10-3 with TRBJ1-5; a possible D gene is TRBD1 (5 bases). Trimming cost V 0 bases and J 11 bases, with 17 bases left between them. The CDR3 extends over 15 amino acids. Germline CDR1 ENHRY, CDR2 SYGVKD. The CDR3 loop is CAISESGRGATAQHF. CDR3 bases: TGTGCCATCAGTGAGTCCGGACGTGGCGCGACAGCCCAGCATTTT.

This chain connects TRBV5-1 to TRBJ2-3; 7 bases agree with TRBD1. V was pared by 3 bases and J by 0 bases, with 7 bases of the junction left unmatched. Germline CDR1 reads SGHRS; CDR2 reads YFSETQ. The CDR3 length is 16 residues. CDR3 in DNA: TGCGCCAGCAGCTACAACAGGGGCGATAGCACAGATACGCAGTATTTT. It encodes CASSYNRGDSTDTQYF. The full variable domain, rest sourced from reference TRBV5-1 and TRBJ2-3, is KAGVTQTPRYLIKTRGQQVTLSCSPISGHRSVSWYQQTPGQGLQFLFEYFSETQRNKGNFPGRFSGRQFSNSRSEMNVSTLELGDSALYLCASSYNRGDSTDTQYFGPGTRLTVL.